This TCR beta chain is drawn from a study of shared clonotypes between healthy human individuals. Study-wide results and caveats: With a handful of donors compared, 4% to 5.5% of naive CD4 clonotypes were shared. Generation probabilities were higher for clonotypes shared across all four sorted-subset donors than for unshared ones. Only blood was sampled; tissue repertoires likely differ.

For this clone: Its antigen is currently unknown.

Germline assignment: CDR1 SGHRS and CDR2 YFSETQ. This CDR3 comprises 14 residues. J was trimmed by 5 bases and V by 0 bases; bases with no gene match: 5. Produced via immunoSEQ multiplex PCR; TCRdb's table is partial and in-frame only. Among 1,400,000 or so clones listed, 98% were seen once. The V and J genes are TRBV5-1 and TRBJ2-7; 7 bases match TRBD2. The receptor's source is a man under 40 in good health. The specimen sequenced was naive CD4+ T cells sorted from blood. Subset of the sample: CD45RA+ positively selected. Here the CDR3 DNA reads TGCGCCAGCAGCTTGGCTCGGGGGGAAGACGAGCAGTACTTC. Translating gives CASSLARGEDEQYF.